These 26 T cell receptor beta chains were all obtained from the same sample, sequenced in a study of blood T cell repertoires in COVID-19. Assay used: immunoSEQ multiplex PCR; TCRdb lists only in-frame clones, some missing. The data hold some 120,000 clones, with approximately 81% observed a single time. What was sequenced was peripheral blood. These receptors were obtained from a man in his forties with acute or convalescent COVID-19.

The rearrangement joins TRBV7-9 to TRBJ2-3; D is undetermined. With 2 bases removed from V and 1 base from J, the gap between germline ends came to 10 bases. This CDR3 region has 15 residues. Per the germline V gene, CDR1 is SEHNR and CDR2 is FQNEAQ (reference sequence). The CDR3, as DNA: TGTGCCAGCAGCTTAAACCGGTTTGGCACAGATACGCAGTATTTT. This sequence encodes CASSLNRFGTDTQYF.

This sequence joins TRBV9 and TRBJ2-1; D gene unclear. The CDR3 contains 13 residues. V lost 0 bases, J lost 7 bases, and 8 bases lay in between. Germline CDR1 SGDLS, CDR2 YYNGEE. This CDR3 is CASSVATRNEQFF. The CDR3 DNA is TGTGCCAGCAGCGTAGCTACGAGGAATGAGCAGTTCTTC.

In its sample, this clone was seen once. The rearrangement joins TRBV18 to TRBJ1-1; D unresolved. The CDR3 is 14 amino acids. From germline, CDR1 is KGHSH and CDR2 LQKENI. Trimming removed 3 bases from V and 1 base from J, with 9 bases in between. CDR3 residues: CASSPGSQNTEAFF. The CDR3 DNA sequence: TGTGCCAGCTCACCCGGGTCTCAGAACACTGAAGCTTTCTTT.

The chain uses TRBV27 and TRBJ2-7; TRBD1 matches 10 bases. CDR3 length: 16 amino acids. Per the germline V gene, CDR1 is MNHEY and CDR2 is SMNVEV (reference sequence). Trimming removed 8 bases from V and 4 bases from J; junction bases left unmatched: 14. CDR3 sequence: CASGGGGTGEWYEQYF. The CDR3 DNA reads TGTGCCAGCGGGGGTGGCGGGACAGGGGAATGGTACGAGCAGTACTTC.

This clone was picked up a small number of times. The V gene is TRBV2, the J gene TRBJ1-2; D unresolved. The V and J ends lost 6 bases and 7 bases respectively, with 18 bases between them. Germline-derived CDR1 and CDR2 are SNHLY and FYNNEI. The CDR3 is 14 residues long. CDR3: CASSAGLRAPGYTF. DNA of the CDR3: TGTGCCAGCAGCGCGGGATTAAGGGCGCCTGGCTACACCTTC.

The chain has TRBV6-6 and TRBJ1-5; 9 bases fit TRBD1. V was clipped by 5 bases and J by 6 bases; unmatched bases: 8. Germline assignment: CDR1 MNHNY and CDR2 SVGAGI (reference sequence). The CDR3 covers 15 residues. Here the CDR3 reads CASSISQGAGQPQHF. For the CDR3, the DNA is TGTGCCAGCAGTATATCACAGGGGGCCGGTCAGCCCCAGCATTTT.

This chain's CDR3 is CASSLGPDRELPLHF. In DNA form, the CDR3 reads TGTGCCAGCAGCTTGGGTCCGGACAGGGAATTACCCCTCCACTTT. The chain recombines TRBV5-5 with TRBJ1-6, with 8 bases identical to TRBD1. Germline loops: CDR1 SGHKS, CDR2 YYEKEE (reference sequence). This CDR3 region has 15 residues. Unmatched junction bases numbered 8, after V lost 0 bases and J lost 12 bases.

This clone was picked up a small number of times. This chain uses TRBV10-3 with TRBJ2-2; the match to TRBD2 covers 14 bases. CDR3 size: 16 residues. The junction had 6 bases not matched to a gene; V was cut back by 5 bases and J by 7 bases. Germline V gene sequence: CDR1 ENHRY, CDR2 SYGVKD. CDR3 sequence (DNA): TGTGCCATCAGTCCGACTAGCGGGGGGGCCAGCGGGGAGCTGTTTTTT. This encodes CAISPTSGGASGELFF.

The rearrangement joins TRBV4-3 to TRBJ2-5; TRBD1 agrees at 12 bases. With 1 base clipped from V and 2 bases from J, the junction kept 8 bases outside the gene matches. CDR3 length: 18 residues. CDR1 and CDR2 (germline): LGHNA, YSLEER. This chain's CDR3 is CASSQGSGTGGRQETQYF. The CDR3 nucleotides read TGCGCCAGCAGCCAAGGGTCCGGGACAGGGGGCAGGCAAGAGACCCAGTACTTC.

V and J are TRBV11-3 and TRBJ2-1; 9 bases are a match to TRBD2. Losses at the gene ends were 5 bases for V and 6 bases for J; bases not matched to a gene: 8. Germline values: CDR1 SGHNT, CDR2 YENEEA. The CDR3 is made up of 15 amino acids. In DNA, the CDR3 is TGTGCCAGCAGCGCTAAGGGACTAGCATCCAATGAGCAGTTCTTC. Its translation: CASSAKGLASNEQFF.

The rearrangement uses TRBV6-5 and TRBJ2-1; D unresolved. The CDR3 length is 12 residues. V lost 4 bases to trimming and J lost 10 bases, with 11 bases between them. CDR1 and CDR2 from the germline V gene are MNHEY and SVGAGI. The CDR3 is CASSFLFGEQFF. CDR3 sequence (DNA): TGTGCCAGCAGTTTCCTGTTTGGCGAGCAGTTCTTC.

The V and J genes are TRBV30 and TRBJ2-3, with 9 bases that match TRBD1. Germline-derived CDR1 and CDR2 are GTSNPN and SVGIG (reference sequence). CDR3 length: 13 amino acids. V was pared by 5 bases and J by 2 bases, with 2 bases of the junction left unmatched. The CDR3, as DNA: TGTGCCTGGGGACAGGGGAACACAGATACGCAGTATTTT. Its translation: CAWGQGNTDTQYF.

This chain connects TRBV12-5 to TRBJ1-3, with 7 bases matching TRBD1. The ends lost 5 bases at V and 0 bases at J; junction bases unmatched: 7. The CDR3 loop spans 16 amino acids. CDR1 LGHNT and CDR2 FRNRAP come from the germline V gene. The CDR3 DNA sequence: TGTGCTAGTGGTCCCCGGACAGGCGTCTCTGGAAACACCATATATTTT. This sequence encodes CASGPRTGVSGNTIYF.

CDR3 DNA sequence: TGTGCCAGCAGCTTGGAACTACCTTCCTACAATGAGCAGTTCTTC. This codes for CASSLELPSYNEQFF. The chain combines TRBV5-5 with TRBJ2-1; D gene ambiguous. The germline CDR1 and CDR2 sequences are SGHKS and YYEKEE (reference sequence). Trimming pared 0 bases from V and 1 base from J, leaving 8 bases between. The CDR3 length is 15 residues.

This chain uses TRBV19 with TRBJ2-7; 9 bases line up with TRBD2. Germline-derived CDR1 and CDR2 are LNHDA and SQIVND (reference sequence). J lost 4 bases, V lost 9 bases, and 13 bases had no gene match. The CDR3 loop spans 15 amino acids. Here the CDR3 DNA reads TGTGCCAGCAAGCGGGCGGGAGGGGAAAGGTACGAGCAGTACTTC. Its translation: CASKRAGGERYEQYF.

The chain combines TRBV29-1 with TRBJ1-2, with unresolved D. The germline V gene encodes CDR1 SQVTM and CDR2 ANQGSEA. The CDR3 spans 12 residues. V was pared by 5 bases and J by 0 bases, with 7 bases between. The CDR3 DNA reads as TGCAGCGTTTACAGAGCTAACTATGGCTACACCTTC. It translates to CSVYRANYGYTF. Full variable domain (rest looked up from reference TRBV29-1 and TRBJ1-2): SAVISQKPSRDICQRGTSLTIQCQVDSQVTMMFWYRQQPGQSLTLIATANQGSEATYESGFVIDKFPISRPNLTFSTLTVSNMSPEDSSIYLCSVYRANYGYTFGSGTRLTVV.

The chain recombines TRBV6-5 with TRBJ1-1; 10 bases are shared with TRBD1. CDR1 is MNHEY and CDR2 is SVGAGI in the germline V gene. There are 14 residues in the CDR3. Trimming cost V 8 bases and J 4 bases; bases outside gene matches: 7. The CDR3 DNA is TGTGCCAGCCCAACCGGGACAGGGGCCACTGAAGCTTTCTTT. This gives the protein CASPTGTGATEAFF.

This chain connects TRBV28 to TRBJ2-3, with D possibly TRBD1 on 6 matching bases. The V end lost 5 bases, the J end lost 1 base, and 10 bases lay between the germline ends. This CDR3 spans 14 amino acids. Germline lookup yields CDR1 MDHEN and CDR2 SYDVKM. The CDR3 region has the DNA TGTGCCAGCAGTACCAGGGGTGGCACAGATACGCAGTATTTT. This translates into CASSTRGGTDTQYF.

The genes are TRBV2 and TRBJ2-1; unclear D gene. The CDR3 extends over 13 amino acids. In germline, CDR1 is SNHLY, CDR2 FYNNEI. V was cut by 6 bases and J by 5 bases, with 11 bases left in between. DNA of the CDR3: TGTGCCAGCAGGGTACAGCCGAACAATGAGCAGTTCTTC. This codes for CASRVQPNNEQFF.

The CDR3 sequence is CASGDYSGTGALSAYF. The CDR3 DNA follows: TGTGCCAGCGGCGACTACTCGGGGACAGGGGCTTTATCTGCTTACTTC. V usage is TRBV2 and J usage is TRBJ2-7, with TRBD1 identical over 10 bases. V lost 8 bases to trimming and J lost 13 bases; unmatched junction nucleotides: 23. The CDR3 is made up of 16 amino acids. Germline CDR1 SNHLY, CDR2 FYNNEI.

The V and J genes are TRBV5-1 and TRBJ2-1; the match to TRBD1 covers 10 bases. V gave up 2 bases and J gave up 7 bases; unmatched junction bases: 6. This CDR3 has 15 amino acids. Germline loops: CDR1 SGHRS, CDR2 YFSETQ. The CDR3 sequence is CASSFGQGVRNEQFF. The CDR3 coding sequence is TGCGCCAGCAGCTTTGGACAGGGGGTGAGGAATGAGCAGTTCTTC.

The V and J genes are TRBV7-2 and TRBJ2-7; possible D gene TRBD2, 5 bases. In germline, CDR1 is SGHTA, CDR2 FQGNSA. V shed 7 bases and J shed 0 bases, with 13 bases lying between them. CDR3 length: 14 residues. The CDR3 spells CASNGGPSSYEQYF. DNA for the CDR3: TGTGCCAGCAACGGAGGTCCAAGCTCCTACGAGCAGTACTTC. The full variable domain, its missing parts supplied by reference TRBV7-2 and TRBJ2-7, is GAGVSQSPSNKVTEKGKDVELRCDPISGHTALYWYRQSLGQGLEFLIYFQGNSAPDKSGLPSDRFSAERTGGSVSTLTIQRTQQEDSAVYLCASNGGPSSYEQYFGPGTRLTVT.

The chain recombines TRBV19 with TRBJ2-5; 10 bases are a match to TRBD2. The CDR3 runs to 18 residues. In germline, CDR1 is LNHDA, CDR2 SQIVND (reference sequence). V lost 6 bases and J lost 5; bases outside the gene matches: 18. The CDR3 is CASRNYPGPSGSGETQYF. CDR3 coding DNA: TGTGCCAGTAGAAACTATCCGGGCCCTAGCGGGAGCGGGGAGACCCAGTACTTC.

The chain recombines TRBV27 with TRBJ2-3, with D unclear. The ends were cut back, 0 bases at V and 2 bases at J, with 6 bases in the middle. Germline CDR1 is MNHEY and CDR2 is SMNVEV (reference sequence). The CDR3 consists of 14 residues. The CDR3 sequence: CASSLSSVTDTQYF. In nucleotides, the CDR3 is TGTGCCAGCAGTTTATCGTCTGTCACAGATACGCAGTATTTT.

The chain carries TRBV5-8 and TRBJ1-4; possible D gene TRBD1, 5 bases. The V gene lost 0 bases and the J gene lost 8 bases, with 14 bases spanning the gap. CDR1 is SGHTS, CDR2 YDEGEE, per germline. This CDR3 has 15 amino acids. CDR3 in amino acids: CASSLGTGLREKLFF. The CDR3 region has the DNA TGTGCCAGCAGCTTGGGGACGGGACTGCGAGAAAAACTGTTTTTT. The whole variable domain, remainder taken from reference TRBV5-8 and TRBJ1-4, is EAGVTQSPTHLIKTRGQQATLRCSPISGHTSVYWYQQALGLGLQFLLWYDEGEERNRGNFPPRFSGRQFPNYSSELNVNALELEDSALYLCASSLGTGLREKLFFGSGTQLSVL.

The rearrangement uses TRBV4-1 and TRBJ2-5; TRBD2 matches at 10 bases. Germline values: CDR1 MGHRA, CDR2 YSYEKL. Trimming cost V 0 bases and J 1 base; bases outside gene matches: 5. CDR3 length equals 17 residues. The CDR3 sequence is CASSQDSSGGGQETQYF. CDR3 coding DNA: TGCGCCAGCAGCCAAGATTCTAGCGGGGGAGGCCAAGAGACCCAGTACTTC.